This paragraph reports one T cell receptor (beta chain). The antigen is unknown. Germline assignment: CDR1 SGHTA and CDR2 FQGNSA. The CDR3 has 14 residues. V dropped 1 base and J dropped 7 bases, with 10 bases sitting between them. Assay: immunoSEQ multiplex PCR; the TCRdb copy retains only in-frame clones and omits some. The sample comprises tens of thousands of clones, approximately 85% of which are singletons, and 2.6% rests with the top ten. The data were taken from a study of OX40 agonist ivuxolimab in advanced cancers. Study as a whole: Patients treated during dose escalation were battling hepatocellular carcinoma, melanoma, renal cell or head and neck cancer. Prior anti-PD-1, anti-PD-L1 or anti-CTLA-4 therapy did not bar entry, and around 39% had some.

Study findings and constraints: The work left the antigen specificity of expanded peripheral T cells undetermined.

The chain joins TRBV7-2 to TRBJ2-2; D is uncertain. This TCR came from an adult with an advanced solid tumor such as melanoma, head and neck, liver or kidney cancer. Sequenced material: CD4+ or CD8+ T cells sorted from blood, taken in a trial of the OX40 agonist ivuxolimab. The CDR3 DNA is TGTGCCAGCAGCTTAGAGGGATATGGCGGGGAGCTGTTTTTT. Protein product: CASSLEGYGGELFF.